Each of the 12 T cell receptor beta chains below was sequenced from the same sample in a study of shared clonotypes between healthy human individuals. Assay used: immunoSEQ multiplex PCR; TCRdb lists only in-frame clones, some missing. The table shows approximately 810,000 clones, with approximately 92% occurring only once. CD45RO-negative, CCR7-positively selected cells formed the naive CD8 fraction, excluding terminally differentiated effector memory CD45RA+ cells. Sequencing was performed on naive CD8+ T cells sorted from blood. These receptors all come from a man aged 30-40 years in good health.

A remark on this clone: Other DNA sequences within the sample encode an identical CDR3. The V gene is TRBV5-1, the J gene TRBJ2-7; D may be TRBD2 (7 bases). Germline loops: CDR1 SGHRS, CDR2 YFSETQ. The CDR3 has 14 residues. With 0 bases removed from V and 4 bases from J, the gap between germline ends came to 11 bases. CDR3 bases: TGCGCCAGCAGCTTGGGCGGGGGCATTTACGAGCAGTACTTC. It specifies CASSLGGGIYEQYF.

The V call is TRBV9, the J call TRBJ2-1; D is undetermined. Germline V gene sequence: CDR1 SGDLS, CDR2 YYNGEE. V was trimmed by 3 bases and J by 4 bases, leaving 8 bases between them. The CDR3 has 13 amino acids. The CDR3 bases are TGTGCCAGCAGCGACGACGGGTACAATGAGCAGTTCTTC. Its protein product is CASSDDGYNEQFF.

Here the CDR3 reads CASSFSENTEAFF. The CDR3 coding sequence is TGTGCCAGCAGCTTTTCCGAGAACACTGAAGCTTTCTTT. The V call is TRBV7-9, the J call TRBJ1-1; no reliable D call. With 3 bases removed from V and 1 base from J, the gap between germline ends came to 6 bases. CDR3 length equals 13 residues. In germline, CDR1 is SEHNR, CDR2 FQNEAQ (reference sequence).

The chain is built from TRBV5-1 and TRBJ1-1; 7 nucleotides line up with TRBD1. Germline-derived CDR1 and CDR2 are SGHRS and YFSETQ. The CDR3 has 15 amino acids. Losses at the gene ends were 3 bases for V and 1 base for J; bases not matched to a gene: 6. The CDR3 DNA sequence: TGCGCCAGCAGCTCTCGGACAGGAACGAACACTGAAGCTTTCTTT. Encoded protein: CASSSRTGTNTEAFF.

This clone has just one count. The chain combines TRBV18 with TRBJ2-1; D is undetermined. CDR1 is KGHSH and CDR2 is LQKENI in the germline V gene. The CDR3 has 16 amino acids. Trimming removed 0 bases at V and 2 bases at J, with 11 bases between. The CDR3 region has the DNA TGTGCCAGCTCACCACCGATACAGCCTACCTACAATGAGCAGTTCTTC. It is translated as CASSPPIQPTYNEQFF.

The chain uses TRBV19 and TRBJ2-1; the match to TRBD2 covers 10 bases. The CDR3 runs 16 residues. CDR1 and CDR2 from the germline V gene are LNHDA and SQIVND (reference sequence). The junction had 5 bases not matched to a gene; V was cut back by 2 bases and J by 4 bases. For the CDR3, the DNA is TGTGCCAGTAGTATACCTAGCGGGAGACCTTACAATGAGCAGTTCTTC. Residues: CASSIPSGRPYNEQFF.

This clone was detected once. The gene calls are TRBV7-9 and TRBJ1-2; 7 bases agree with TRBD1. Germline V gives CDR1 SEHNR, CDR2 FQNEAQ (reference sequence). Germline trimming cut 5 bases from V and 2 bases from J; bases unmatched to any gene: 5. This CDR3 has 14 residues. The CDR3 sequence is CASSPWDSNYGYTF. CDR3 DNA: TGTGCCAGCAGCCCATGGGACAGCAACTATGGCTACACCTTC.

Turning to this clone: The same CDR3 arises from other DNA sequences in this sample as well. This chain links TRBV7-9 with TRBJ2-5; D is ambiguous. Looked up from germline, CDR1 is SEHNR and CDR2 is FQNEAQ (reference sequence). CDR3 length: 11 amino acids. V was cut by 4 bases and J by 1 base, with 1 base left in between. The CDR3 DNA reads as TGTGCCAGCAGCTCCCAAGAGACCCAGTACTTC. Amino acid sequence: CASSSQETQYF.

The chain links TRBV6-1 to TRBJ2-7, with 12 positions matching TRBD2. V shed 3 bases, J shed 2 bases, and the junction held 5 bases outside the gene matches. The CDR3 has 16 residues. The germline CDR1 and CDR2 sequences are MNHNS and SASEGT. The CDR3, as DNA: TGTGCCAGCAGTGACATGCTAGCGGGAGGGCCCTACGAGCAGTACTTC. This encodes CASSDMLAGGPYEQYF.

Worth noting for this clone: Other nucleotide sequences in the sample specify the same CDR3. The CDR3 nucleotides read TGTGCCAGTAGTATGGCGGCGCTGAACACTGAAGCTTTCTTT. It encodes CASSMAALNTEAFF. The chain is built from TRBV19 and TRBJ1-1, with D unresolved. Germline CDR1 is LNHDA and CDR2 is SQIVND (reference sequence). V dropped 3 bases and J dropped 0 bases, with 8 bases sitting between them. This CDR3 comprises 14 residues.

The chain has TRBV13 and TRBJ1-4; no clear D gene. Trimming removed 3 bases at V and 7 bases at J, with 9 bases between. The CDR3 runs 13 residues. Per germline, CDR1 PRHDT and CDR2 FYEKMQ (reference sequence). The CDR3 sequence: CASSFAFSEKLFF. CDR3 in DNA: TGTGCCAGCAGCTTCGCCTTTTCTGAAAAACTGTTTTTT.

The chain has TRBV10-3 and TRBJ2-7, with D perhaps matching TRBD1 (6 bases). Germline V gene lookup returns CDR1 ENHRY and CDR2 SYGVKD. The V gene lost 6 bases and the J gene lost 5 bases, with 17 bases spanning the gap. The CDR3 spans 14 residues. For the CDR3, the DNA is TGTGCCATCAGGAAGAATACAGGGCTCGACGAGCAGTACTTC. Translated: CAIRKNTGLDEQYF.